This entry lists 27 T cell receptor beta chains sequenced from one sample in a study of shared clonotypes between healthy human individuals. Profiling relied on immunoSEQ multiplex PCR, and the TCRdb table lists in-frame clones only, not all of them. The table includes 2 million to 2.5 million clones, about 93% detected once. CD45RO-negative, CCR7-selected cells formed the naive CD8 fraction, which excluded terminally differentiated effector memory CD45RA+ cells. Sequencing was performed on naive CD8+ T cells from PBMCs. The receptors derive from a young man in good health. Some clones in this sample may be carry-over from other donors' samples.

CDR3 protein: CASSESNGAGNTIYF. Written as DNA, the CDR3 is TGCGCCAGCAGTGAGTCGAACGGGGCAGGAAACACCATATATTTT. The J gene is TRBJ1-3, the V gene TRBV10-2, with D maybe TRBD1 (5 bases). The CDR3 length is 15 residues. V lost 0 bases and J 4 bases, leaving 10 bases between the germline ends. The germline gives CDR1 WSHSY, CDR2 SAAADI.

In this sample, this clone turned up a few times. Here the CDR3 reads CASSEEGGAVPTDTQYF. Written as DNA, the CDR3 is TGTGCCAGCAGTGAAGAGGGGGGCGCCGTTCCCACAGATACGCAGTATTTT. This rearrangement joins TRBV2 to TRBJ2-3, with D possibly called TRBD1 or TRBD2 (6 bases each). Germline loops: CDR1 SNHLY, CDR2 FYNNEI. V was clipped by 1 base and J by 2 bases, with 16 bases between them. CDR3 size: 17 residues.

The gene calls are TRBV11-3 and TRBJ2-3; 10 bases fit TRBD1. The CDR3 consists of 15 residues. The V gene's germline CDR1 is SGHNT and CDR2 YENEEA. V shed 1 base, J shed 6 bases, and the junction held 4 bases outside the gene matches. For the CDR3, the DNA is TGTGCCAGCAGCTTAGGGACAGGGGGTGGTGATACGCAGTATTTT. It codes for CASSLGTGGGDTQYF.

The genes are TRBV15 and TRBJ2-7; 8 bases agree with TRBD2. The junction had 3 bases not matched to a gene; V was cut back by 3 bases and J by 5 bases. Germline V lookup: CDR1 LNHNV, CDR2 YYDKDF (reference sequence). CDR3 size: 13 residues. This chain's CDR3 is CATSSGTRNEQYF. The CDR3, as DNA: TGTGCCACCAGCAGCGGGACTAGGAACGAGCAGTACTTC.

The J gene is TRBJ1-5, the V gene TRBV6-1; D is unclear. Germline CDR1 and CDR2: MNHNS and SASEGT. Trimming shortened V by 4 bases and J by 0 bases, and 19 bases separated the two germline ends. The CDR3 consists of 18 residues. The CDR3, as DNA: TGTGCCAGCAGTGCGATGACATCTCGACTAAATAGCAATCAGCCCCAGCATTTT. Protein sequence: CASSAMTSRLNSNQPQHF.

A word on this clone: Other nucleotide sequences from this sample produce the same CDR3. The chain employs TRBV29-1 and TRBJ2-7; 10 bases are a match to TRBD2. The CDR3 length is 13 residues. From germline, CDR1 is SQVTM and CDR2 ANQGSEA. Germline trimming cut 4 bases from V and 3 bases from J; bases unmatched to any gene: 3. CDR3 in amino acids: CSVVPSGSYEQYF. The CDR3 coding sequence is TGCAGCGTTGTCCCTAGCGGGAGCTACGAGCAGTACTTC.

The chain joins TRBV28 to TRBJ2-3; D is possibly TRBD2 (5 bases). Germline V CDR1 and CDR2: MDHEN, SYDVKM. Trimming cost V 10 bases and J 2 bases, with 13 bases left between them. The CDR3 runs to 13 residues. CDR3 amino acids: CATIDGITDTQYF. CDR3 nucleotides: TGTGCCACCATCGACGGGATCACAGATACGCAGTATTTT.

This chain uses TRBV28 with TRBJ2-3; 9 positions match TRBD1. V trimming: 4 bases; J trimming: 4 bases; junction bases outside the gene matches: 9. This CDR3 contains 16 residues. The germline V gene has CDR1 MDHEN and CDR2 SYDVKM. CDR3 coding DNA: TGTGCCAGCAGTTCTACAGGGGGCGGAGGGTCAGATACGCAGTATTTT. Its protein is CASSSTGGGGSDTQYF.

This clone was picked up a small number of times. The gene calls are TRBV25-1 and TRBJ2-1, with TRBD2 matching over 7 bases. CDR1 is MGHDK, CDR2 SYGVNS, per germline. The CDR3 runs 16 residues. J was trimmed by 3 bases and V by 5 bases; bases with no gene match: 10. The CDR3 spells CASSPERGPYYNEQFF. In DNA, the CDR3 is TGTGCCAGCAGTCCGGAGCGGGGACCCTACTACAATGAGCAGTTCTTC.

The CDR3 DNA follows: TGCGCCAGCAGCCGGTCCCGCGATGAGCAGTTCTTC. Its translation: CASSRSRDEQFF. The chain carries TRBV4-1 and TRBJ2-1; the D is unclear. V was clipped by 4 bases and J by 8 bases, with 9 bases between them. The germline gives CDR1 MGHRA, CDR2 YSYEKL. The CDR3 is made up of 12 amino acids.

The J gene is TRBJ2-2, the V gene TRBV5-8; perhaps D is TRBD1 or TRBD2 (6 bases each). The V end was cut by 4 bases, the J end by 4 bases, with 17 bases between. The CDR3 has 16 residues. Germline CDR1 is SGHTS and CDR2 is YDEGEE. CDR3 DNA: TGTGCCAGCAGCCTGGAGGGGGACTTTGGCACCGGGGAGCTGTTTTTT. Its protein product is CASSLEGDFGTGELFF.

The chain recombines TRBV10-3 with TRBJ2-2; D not resolved. The germline V gene encodes CDR1 ENHRY and CDR2 SYGVKD. Trimming cost V 2 bases and J 1 base, with 11 bases left between them. The CDR3 has 16 residues. This chain's CDR3 is CAISETQTVNTGELFF. CDR3 sequence (DNA): TGTGCCATCAGTGAGACACAGACGGTGAACACCGGGGAGCTGTTTTTT.

The chain has TRBV6-1 and TRBJ2-4; TRBD2 aligns across 15 bases. V shed 3 bases, J shed 6 bases, and the junction held 6 bases outside the gene matches. There are 17 residues in the CDR3. The germline V gene encodes CDR1 MNHNS and CDR2 SASEGT. DNA for the CDR3: TGTGCCAGCAGTGACTTCCGGACTAGCGGGAGGGGAAACATTCAGTACTTC. The encoded protein is CASSDFRTSGRGNIQYF.

This chain joins TRBV7-9 and TRBJ1-3; 7 bases agree with TRBD1. The CDR3 contains 15 residues. Germline values: CDR1 SEHNR, CDR2 FQNEAQ (reference sequence). V trimming: 10 bases; J trimming: 1 base; junction bases outside the gene matches: 10. The CDR3 spells CAIPSTGKSGNTIYF. CDR3 sequence (DNA): TGTGCCATCCCTTCGACAGGGAAGTCTGGAAACACCATATATTTT.

The chain carries TRBV7-9 and TRBJ2-2, with TRBD2 identical over 14 bases. The CDR3 extends over 17 amino acids. Germline CDR1 SEHNR, CDR2 FQNEAQ (reference sequence). The V gene end was trimmed by 6 bases and the J gene end by 2 bases; junction bases not matched to a gene: 5. The CDR3 sequence is CASRYGLAGGNTGELFF. The CDR3 DNA is TGTGCCAGCAGATACGGACTAGCGGGAGGTAACACCGGGGAGCTGTTTTTT.

V usage is TRBV19 and J usage is TRBJ2-7; 9 bases fit TRBD2. This CDR3 contains 16 residues. Germline values: CDR1 LNHDA, CDR2 SQIVND (reference sequence). The J segment lost 3 bases and the V segment lost 1 base, leaving 7 bases of the junction unmatched. The CDR3 DNA is TGTGCCAGTAGTATAGTAGGCGCGGGAGGGATCTACGAGCAGTACTTC. Protein: CASSIVGAGGIYEQYF.

This rearrangement joins TRBV7-9 to TRBJ2-1; D gene uncertain. The CDR3 is made up of 13 amino acids. V shed 3 bases and J shed 5 bases, with 8 bases lying between them. Germline CDR1 SEHNR, CDR2 FQNEAQ (reference sequence). The CDR3 here is CASSFIGDNEQFF. CDR3 nucleotide sequence: TGTGCCAGCAGCTTTATTGGGGACAATGAGCAGTTCTTC. Using reference TRBV7-9 and TRBJ2-1 for the parts outside the CDR3, the full variable domain is DTGVSQNPRHKITKRGQNVTFRCDPISEHNRLYWYRQTLGQGPEFLTYFQNEAQLEKSRLLSDRFSAERPKGSFSTLEIQRTEQGDSAMYLCASSFIGDNEQFFGPGTRLTVL.

The rearrangement joins TRBV7-8 to TRBJ2-5; D remains ambiguous. Trimming took off 3 bases at V and 3 bases at J, with 8 bases between the two ends. The CDR3 totals 13 residues. Germline V gene data show CDR1 as SGHVS and CDR2 as FQNEAQ. CDR3 sequence reads: CASSLSAEETQYF. The CDR3 DNA sequence: TGTGCCAGCAGCTTGTCGGCAGAAGAGACCCAGTACTTC.

V gene TRBV19 combines with J gene TRBJ1-2, with D uncertain. The CDR3 totals 12 residues. V was clipped by 5 bases and J by 14 bases, with 18 bases between them. CDR1 and CDR2 from the germline V gene are LNHDA and SQIVND (reference sequence). Here the CDR3 reads CASSVGLTLGTF. The DNA of the CDR3 is TGTGCCAGTAGTGTGGGCCTAACTCTCGGGACCTTC.

The chain recombines TRBV19 with TRBJ2-7; the match to TRBD2 covers 9 bases. With V trimmed by 3 bases and J by 3 bases, 6 bases remained unmatched. The CDR3 runs 15 residues. Germline-derived CDR1 and CDR2 are LNHDA and SQIVND (reference sequence). The CDR3 spells CASSMTSGEIYEQYF. For the CDR3, the DNA is TGTGCCAGTAGTATGACTAGCGGAGAGATCTACGAGCAGTACTTC.

This clone came up once. V is TRBV13 and J is TRBJ2-1; maybe TRBD1 (5 bases). Trimming pared 7 bases from V and 9 bases from J, leaving 16 bases between. CDR3 size: 13 residues. The V gene's germline CDR1 is PRHDT and CDR2 FYEKMQ (reference sequence). CDR3 in amino acids: CASNEQGGGEQFF. CDR3 nucleotide sequence: TGTGCCAGCAACGAGCAGGGCGGCGGTGAGCAGTTCTTC.

The rearrangement links TRBV2 to TRBJ1-5, with a possible D match to TRBD1 (6 bases). The germline CDR1 and CDR2 sequences are SNHLY and FYNNEI. This CDR3 comprises 16 residues. V was clipped by 5 bases and J by 0 bases, with 14 bases between them. The CDR3 DNA sequence: TGTGCCAGCAGTACAGGACAGATCTATAGCAATCAGCCCCAGCATTTT. Residues: CASSTGQIYSNQPQHF.

The gene calls are TRBV27 and TRBJ2-1, with 10 bases matching TRBD2. J gave up 5 bases and V 6 bases, and 10 bases lay outside the gene matches. The germline V gene has CDR1 MNHEY and CDR2 SMNVEV (reference sequence). The CDR3 has 16 amino acids. In DNA, the CDR3 is TGTGCCAGCAGCCCCACAGCGGGAGGGCCTCACAATGAGCAGTTCTTC. This gives the protein CASSPTAGGPHNEQFF.

The genes are TRBV7-2 and TRBJ1-2, with 7 nucleotides matching TRBD1. In germline, CDR1 is SGHTA, CDR2 FQGNSA. The CDR3 is 16 residues long. Unmatched junction bases numbered 5, after V lost 1 base and J lost 0 bases. CDR3 in amino acids: CASSLDGRGPNYGYTF. CDR3 DNA: TGTGCCAGCAGCTTAGATGGAAGGGGGCCTAACTATGGCTACACCTTC.

This clone has more than one count but fewer than ten. The same CDR3 also results from other DNA sequences found in this sample. The chain is built from TRBV7-9 and TRBJ1-2; 8 positions match TRBD1. Germline trimming cut 1 base from V and 4 bases from J; bases unmatched to any gene: 2. CDR1 SEHNR and CDR2 FQNEAQ come from the germline V gene (reference sequence). The CDR3 sequence is 14 residues long. The chain's CDR3 is CASSLDRGFYGYTF. The CDR3 region has the DNA TGTGCCAGCAGCTTAGACAGGGGGTTCTATGGCTACACCTTC.

The V and J genes are TRBV6-4 and TRBJ2-7; TRBD2 agrees at 10 bases. The CDR3 is 18 amino acids. V shed 4 bases and J 3 bases; nucleotides not matched to a gene: 15. Germline-derived CDR1 and CDR2 are MRHNA and SNTAGT. The CDR3: CASSAVLAGVPYGYEQYF. The CDR3 DNA sequence: TGTGCCAGCAGTGCCGTTCTAGCGGGGGTACCCTATGGCTACGAGCAGTACTTC.

The V call is TRBV7-6, the J call TRBJ2-1; no definite D call. The ends were cut back, 5 bases at V and 0 bases at J, with 20 bases in the middle. Looked up from germline, CDR1 is SGHVS and CDR2 is FNYEAQ. The CDR3 runs to 18 residues. CDR3 amino acids: CASSLGMVRPSSYNEQFF. The CDR3 region has the DNA TGTGCCAGCAGCCTGGGGATGGTGCGGCCGAGCTCCTACAATGAGCAGTTCTTC.